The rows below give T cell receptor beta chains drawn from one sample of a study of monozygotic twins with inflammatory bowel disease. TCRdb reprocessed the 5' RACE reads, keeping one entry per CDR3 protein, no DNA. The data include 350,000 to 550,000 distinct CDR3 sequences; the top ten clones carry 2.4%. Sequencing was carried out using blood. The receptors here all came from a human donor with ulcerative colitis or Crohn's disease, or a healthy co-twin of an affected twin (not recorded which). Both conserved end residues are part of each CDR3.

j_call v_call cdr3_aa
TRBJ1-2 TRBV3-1 CASSAHRDGYTF
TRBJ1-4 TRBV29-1 CSAQTGGSEKLFF
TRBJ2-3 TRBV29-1 CSVVQGVGDTQYF
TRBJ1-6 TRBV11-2 CASSLANIGVALHF
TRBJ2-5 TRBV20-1 CSARESPSGLAGVRFETQYF
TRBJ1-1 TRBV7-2 CASSLVGTGSTEAFF
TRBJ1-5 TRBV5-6 CASSTGHSNQPQHF
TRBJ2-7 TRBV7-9 CASSSYTYEQYF
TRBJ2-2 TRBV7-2 CASSYQRGSTGELFF
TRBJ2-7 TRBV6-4 CASSDSMAHSLTHYEQYF
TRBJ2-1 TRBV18 CASSPRLAGGPHNEQFF
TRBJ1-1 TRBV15 CATSRDTGENAEAFF